This T cell receptor beta chain was sequenced for a study of T cell clones after liver transplantation (dated by TCRdb to between 2018 and 2021). With respect to the entire study: ITN030ST, the source of the samples, was a randomized trial that attempted immunosuppression withdrawal within 2 years of liver transplantation. Donor-reactive T cell clones were identified by TCRbeta sequencing after a pre-transplant mixed lymphocyte reaction and then tracked in post-transplant blood. As an antigen-independent comparator for the donor-reactive sequences, third party-reactive TCRbeta sequences from pre-transplant MLRs were identified as well. Of the eight recipients, a few were HCV-positive, while the remaining recipients had been transplanted for non-autoimmune, non-viral indications. Until randomization at 12-24 months post-transplant, subjects were given standard immunosuppression, with no induction therapy. Tolerance was defined as complete withdrawal of immunosuppression for at least one year without a rise in liver enzymes beyond twice the upper limit of normal. Blood samples were taken pre-transplant, pre-randomization before withdrawal, and post-randomization after full withdrawal or failed withdrawal. The study cohort included 8 liver transplant recipients, of whom 3 were classified as tolerant and 5 as non-tolerant. Summary of the overall study and its limitations: Once repertoire turnover was taken into account, donor-reactive detection showed a significant reduction for CD4 in 7 of 8 subjects and for CD8 in 8 of 8. Because no allograft tissue specimens were available, donor-reactive T cells may have migrated into the graft instead of being deleted. A greater decline was seen for donor-reactive sequences than for third party-reactive sequences, suggesting partial antigen-specific deletion unrelated to withdrawal success. Low numbers of available donor cells limited the measurable donor-reactive repertoire in a couple of subjects. Conclusions were preliminary, limited by small, heterogeneous patient numbers and non-standardized post-transplant time points. In 5 of 8 subjects, regardless of tolerance or HCV status, circulating donor-reactive CD4 TCRbeta sequences dropped significantly post-transplant.

Using immunoSEQ, frozen genomic DNA was subjected to high-throughput TCRbeta CDR3 sequencing, a process that included PCR amplification, mapping, bias correction and internal controls. The authors' pipeline ran thus. Productive rearrangements were retained, and unique TCRbeta sequences were defined by the CDR3 nucleotide sequence together with the V and J gene. For classification of a sequence as donor-reactive, at least 5-fold expansion in CFSE-low cells relative to unstimulated pre-transplant cells and a frequency of at least 0.01% were required. To ensure at least 90% detection power, minimum frequency thresholds were set for each subject based on that subject's lowest-template unstimulated sample. Jensen-Shannon divergence between the top 1000 TCRbeta sequences post-transplant and pre-transplant was used to measure repertoire turnover. Two-sided Fisher's exact tests were used to test for changes in how often donor-reactive sequences were detected. Here the immuneACCESS table is served through TCRdb, limited to in-frame sequences with V and J called. Missing clones are a known gap in these copies; in checked studies unresolved V genes cover under half, and the rest lacks a known reason. The V and J calls and clone size were taken over from that table, and D and trimming were inferred from the DNA. This sample lists 20,000 to 25,000 clones; nearly 80% were detected once. The top ten clones comprise roughly a third of the sample.

Looking up the germline V gene (reference sequence) yields CDR1 SGHNT and CDR2 YYREEE. V is cut by 2 bases and J by 2 bases, and the space between the germline ends is 12 bases. There are 15 amino acids in the CDR3, from cysteine to phenylalanine inclusive. Only the CDR3 DNA is retained, 45 bases long and in frame from the first base. Unstimulated PBMCs, after thawing, were stained for CD3, CD4 and CD8 and then FACS-sorted into CD3+CD4+ and CD3+CD8+ populations. All 8 studied subjects were randomized to immunosuppression withdrawal. Genomic DNA was isolated with the Qiagen DNeasy Blood and Tissue Kit. With respect to this clone: This clone's antigen is unknown. No per-base quality is available; no much larger clone lies one base away.

The chain is assembled from TRBV5-4 and TRBJ2-3; a tentative D call is TRBD1 (5 bases match). This clonotype originated in a human patient who received a liver transplant. Some T cells present after a transplant may be cells of the graft donor. The specimen comprised CD8+ T cells from blood, sampled roughly 55 months after liver transplant. The CDR3 has the sequence CASSLDSDDTDTQYF. The DNA is as follows: TGTGCCAGCAGCTTAGACAGTGACGACACAGATACGCAGTATTTT.